This T cell receptor (beta chain) comes out of a study of Ad26.COV2.S vaccination and SARS-CoV-2 variants. Study-wide background: Dosing was one shot or two shots 56 days apart.

Treatment indicated: 15 to 20 received Ad26.COV2.S at low or high dose, single or two shots; roughly five received placebo; per-sample allocation not given. On day 63 after the first injection, vaccine and placebo recipients gave samples. Some clones are missing from TCRdb's copy, which holds only in-frame ones; the method was immunoSEQ multiplex PCR. The sample has fewer than 500,000 clones, approximately 92% seen once. V was clipped by 7 bases and J by 7 bases; unmatched bases: 13. Germline V gene sequence: CDR1 MNHEY, CDR2 SVGAGI. This CDR3 is built from 15 residues. The receptor was isolated from a person between 18 and 59 years old who received the Ad26.COV2.S COVID-19 vaccine or a placebo. The chain is built from TRBV6-5 and TRBJ1-2, with 9 nucleotides matching TRBD1. The specimen comprised peripheral blood, sampled in a trial of Ad26.COV2.S vaccine versus placebo. CDR3: CASKVTGTGYGGYTF. The CDR3 DNA is TGTGCCAGCAAGGTAACCGGGACAGGGTATGGTGGCTACACCTTC.